This entry lists 10 T cell receptor beta chains sequenced from one sample in a study of technical replicates of blood from a few donors. The repertoire was sequenced with immunoSEQ multiplex PCR; TCRdb's copy has only in-frame clones and lacks some. The repertoire has tens of thousands of clones, about 92% of them found once; the top ten carry around 0.42%. What was sequenced was T cells isolated from PBMCs. These receptors originate from a human donor in good health.

The CDR3 protein is CASSPQGGNTGELFF. CDR3 nucleotides: TGTGCCAGCAGCCCTCAGGGGGGGAACACCGGGGAGCTGTTTTTT. This chain links TRBV11-2 with TRBJ2-2; tentative D call: TRBD1 (7 bases). This CDR3 comprises 15 residues. V was clipped by 5 bases and J by 1 base, with 11 bases between them. The V gene's germline CDR1 is SGHAT and CDR2 FQNNGV.

The chain joins TRBV21-1 to TRBJ2-2; the D call TRBD2 from the table was never checked on the DNA. TRBV21-1 is tagged as a pseudogene. The CDR3 runs 16 residues. CDR3 loop: CASTPSSRDITGELFF. CDR3 sequence (DNA): TGTGCCAGCACGCCTAGTAGCAGAGATATCACCGGGGAGCTGTTTTTT.

The chain carries TRBV30 and TRBJ2-2; unclear D gene. CDR1 and CDR2 (germline): GTSNPN, SVGIG (reference sequence). V lost 2 bases and J 1 base, leaving 8 bases between the germline ends. This CDR3 is 14 amino acids long. The CDR3 bases are TGTGCCTGGAGTCTTGTAGAGAACACCGGGGAGCTGTTTTTT. Its protein is CAWSLVENTGELFF.

The chain combines TRBV15 with TRBJ2-3; 8 bases line up with TRBD2. V trimming: 5 bases; J trimming: 0 bases; junction bases outside the gene matches: 4. Germline V gene data show CDR1 as LNHNV and CDR2 as YYDKDF (reference sequence). The CDR3 has 15 amino acids. Written as DNA, the CDR3 is TGTGCCACCAGCCCTAGCGGGCCTAGCACAGATACGCAGTATTTT. Protein product: CATSPSGPSTDTQYF.

This sequence joins TRBV13 and TRBJ2-3; TRBD2 agrees at 7 bases. With 5 bases clipped from V and 4 bases from J, the junction kept 12 bases outside the gene matches. CDR3 size: 16 residues. Germline V lookup: CDR1 PRHDT, CDR2 FYEKMQ (reference sequence). The CDR3 spells CASSPLGEGGADTQYF. CDR3 in DNA: TGTGCCAGCAGCCCCCTAGGGGAGGGTGGTGCAGATACGCAGTATTTT.

This rearrangement joins TRBV11-2 to TRBJ1-5; D may be TRBD1 (6 bases). The V gene lost 5 bases and the J gene lost 3 bases, with 11 bases spanning the gap. Germline-derived CDR1 and CDR2 are SGHAT and FQNNGV. This CDR3 region has 14 residues. The CDR3 reads CASSLRDTNQPQHF. The CDR3 coding sequence is TGTGCCAGCAGCCTCCGGGACACCAATCAGCCCCAGCATTTT.

This clone is a singleton in its sample. The chain has TRBV30 and TRBJ1-2; 8 bases map to TRBD1. The germline gives CDR1 GTSNPN, CDR2 SVGIG (reference sequence). Trimming removed 0 bases from V and 7 bases from J; junction bases left unmatched: 4. The CDR3 has 13 amino acids. The DNA for the CDR3 is TGTGCCTGGAGTGTGCAGGGGGCGCTTGGCTACACCTTC. Its protein product is CAWSVQGALGYTF.

The V call is TRBV6-5, the J call TRBJ2-1, with 7 positions matching TRBD2. Germline CDR1 reads MNHEY; CDR2 reads SVGAGI. Trimming removed 6 bases from V and 8 bases from J; junction bases left unmatched: 13. This CDR3 region has 15 residues. The CDR3 nucleotides are TGTGCCAGCAGGTCTGCGGGACTAAAAGTCCATGAGCAGTTCTTC. Protein sequence: CASRSAGLKVHEQFF.

This sequence joins TRBV6-1 and TRBJ1-1; TRBD1 is a possible D gene (6 bases). Per germline, CDR1 MNHNS and CDR2 SASEGT. The CDR3 runs 14 residues. V shed 6 bases and J shed 3 bases, with 14 bases lying between them. CDR3 sequence reads: CASRMDSRYTEAFF. The CDR3 nucleotides read TGTGCCAGCAGAATGGACAGCCGTTACACTGAAGCTTTCTTT.

This clone was counted between two and nine times. This rearrangement joins TRBV30 to TRBJ1-1, with D unresolved. The V gene lost 0 bases and the J gene lost 7 bases, with 9 bases spanning the gap. The V gene's germline CDR1 is GTSNPN and CDR2 SVGIG (reference sequence). The CDR3 runs 12 residues. The CDR3 loop reads CAWSVTRREAFF. DNA of the CDR3: TGTGCCTGGAGTGTAACGCGTCGTGAAGCTTTCTTT. The full variable domain, with the rest looked up from reference TRBV30 and TRBJ1-1, is SQTIHQWPATLVQPVGSPLSLECTVEGTSNPNLYWYRQAAGRGLQLLFYSVGIGQISSEVPQNLSASRPQDRQFILSSKKLLLSDSGFYLCAWSVTRREAFFGQGTRLTVV.